This TCR beta chain was sequenced for a study of T cell responses to AZD1222 COVID-19 vaccine. Whole-study findings and limits: Baseline serostatus was positive in only a handful of AZD1222 recipients.

Germline V CDR1 and CDR2: KGHSH, LQKENI. This CDR3 has 13 amino acids. Trimming left V 0 bases short and J 4 bases short, with 6 bases between. About this clone itself: Its antigen remains unidentified.

Some clones are missing from TCRdb's copy, which holds only in-frame ones; the method was immunoSEQ multiplex PCR. The table records fewer than 180,000 clones, 92% of them present only once. Here the sequenced sample was peripheral blood, taken 28 days after the second AZD1222 dose. The chain combines TRBV18 with TRBJ1-2; no clear D. The clonotype originates from an adult who received the AZD1222 COVID-19 vaccine. CDR3 amino acids: CASSPPNLYGYTF. Written as DNA, the CDR3 is TGTGCCAGCTCACCACCTAACCTCTATGGCTACACCTTC. Supplemented by reference TRBV18 and TRBJ1-2, the full variable domain reads NAGVMQNPRHLVRRRGQEARLRCSPMKGHSHVYWYRQLPEEGLKFMVYLQKENIIDESGMPKERFSAEFPKEGPSILRIQQVVRGDSAAYFCASSPPNLYGYTFGSGTRLTVV.